The 17 T cell receptor beta chains given below trace back to one sample, sequenced in a study of blood T cell repertoires in COVID-19. Only in-frame clones appear in the TCRdb table, and some are missing; sequencing was by immunoSEQ multiplex PCR. The sample comprises around 250,000 clones, roughly 86% of which are singletons, and 1.5% to 2% rests with the top ten. The source material was peripheral blood. The receptors stem from a woman aged 55-70 years who had recovered from COVID-19.

Worth noting for this clone: Relative to the germline gene, one junction end is altered; a read error may explain this. The chain recombines TRBV14 with TRBJ2-4; 10 bases agree with TRBD2. CDR1 SGHDN and CDR2 FVKESK come from the germline V gene. CDR3 length: 14 residues. This CDR3 is CASSRTSGSTTLFF. CDR3 DNA sequence: TGTGCCAGCAGTCGGACTAGCGGCTCAACCACCCTTTTCTTC.

V usage is TRBV10-3 and J usage is TRBJ2-3, with TRBD1 matching over 9 bases. The CDR3 runs 16 residues. CDR1 is ENHRY, CDR2 SYGVKD, per germline. J was trimmed by 6 bases and V by 4 bases; bases with no gene match: 11. CDR3 sequence reads: CAISAPGTGFKDTQYF. CDR3 DNA sequence: TGTGCCATCAGTGCCCCCGGGACAGGGTTTAAGGATACGCAGTATTTT.

The rearrangement uses TRBV3-1 (or the pseudogene TRBV3-2) and TRBJ2-7; TRBD2 matches at 13 bases. The trim removed 3 bases at V and 3 bases at J, leaving 11 bases unmatched. The CDR3 consists of 18 residues. CDR1 and CDR2 (germline): LGHDT, YNNKEL (reference sequence). Here the CDR3 reads CASSQRAGTSGANYEQYF. The CDR3 nucleotides read TGTGCCAGCAGCCAGAGAGCCGGGACTAGCGGGGCCAACTACGAGCAGTACTTC.

The J gene is TRBJ1-1, the V gene TRBV6-5, with 7 nucleotides matching TRBD1. Germline V gene data show CDR1 as MNHEY and CDR2 as SVGAGI. The CDR3 is made up of 15 amino acids. Trimming took 6 bases from V and 6 from J; bases not matched to a gene: 13. Here the CDR3 reads CASRKENRGISEAFF. CDR3 DNA: TGTGCCAGCAGAAAGGAGAACAGGGGAATATCTGAAGCTTTCTTT.

Worth noting for this clone: This same CDR3 is encoded by further DNA sequences in the sample. The rearrangement joins TRBV18 to TRBJ1-4, with TRBD1 matching 9 bases. Germline loops: CDR1 KGHSH, CDR2 LQKENI. This CDR3 contains 15 residues. The V segment lost 3 bases and the J segment 2 bases; nucleotides outside the gene matches: 1. The CDR3 here is CASSPGQGTNEKLFF. The DNA for the CDR3 is TGTGCCAGCTCACCGGGACAGGGCACTAATGAAAAACTGTTTTTT.

The genes are TRBV5-1 and TRBJ1-1, with D unresolved. The CDR3 loop spans 14 amino acids. From germline, CDR1 is SGHRS and CDR2 YFSETQ. Trimming left V 0 bases short and J 6 bases short, with 12 bases between. CDR3 nucleotide sequence: TGCGCCAGCAGCTTGGATGAGGATGTGGCTGAAGCTTTCTTT. This sequence encodes CASSLDEDVAEAFF.

The chain combines TRBV3-1 (or the pseudogene TRBV3-2) with TRBJ2-7, with 10 bases aligning to TRBD2. The CDR3 is 14 amino acids. Germline V gene lookup returns CDR1 LGHDT and CDR2 YNNKEL (reference sequence). Unmatched junction bases numbered 2, after V lost 5 bases and J lost 1 base. CDR3 region: CASSVSGGSYEQYF. The CDR3 region has the DNA TGTGCCAGCAGCGTTAGCGGGGGGTCCTACGAGCAGTACTTC.

The gene calls are TRBV27 and TRBJ1-5; perhaps TRBD1 as D (5 bases). The germline V and J ends were trimmed by 4 bases and 6 bases, with 13 bases remaining between them. CDR1 and CDR2 (germline): MNHEY, SMNVEV (reference sequence). This CDR3 contains 14 residues. The CDR3 protein is CASSWGDGGQPQHF. The DNA of the CDR3 is TGTGCCAGCAGTTGGGGGGATGGAGGTCAGCCCCAGCATTTT.

The chain carries TRBV4-1 and TRBJ1-1; 7 positions agree with TRBD1. CDR3 size: 19 residues. The V gene's germline CDR1 is MGHRA and CDR2 YSYEKL. V trimming: 2 bases; J trimming: 4 bases; junction bases outside the gene matches: 19. The CDR3 DNA is TGCGCCAGCAGCCAATCGTCCTTCGTCAAGGGGGCCCTTTTCACTGAAGCTTTCTTT. Amino acid sequence: CASSQSSFVKGALFTEAFF.

This clone was counted once. This CDR3 is CASSLGASASGGFEQFF. As DNA, the CDR3 is TGTGCCAGCAGCTTAGGGGCCTCGGCTAGCGGGGGATTCGAGCAGTTCTTC. The gene calls are TRBV11-3 and TRBJ2-1; 10 positions match TRBD2. The length of the CDR3 is 17 residues. The germline gives CDR1 SGHNT, CDR2 YENEEA. The V gene end was trimmed by 1 base and the J gene end by 10 bases; junction bases not matched to a gene: 13.

There are a few counts of this clone. This sequence joins TRBV7-3 and TRBJ1-1; weak D call: TRBD1 (5 bases). V lost 9 bases, J lost 1 base, and 15 bases lay in between. In germline, CDR1 is SGHTA, CDR2 FQGTGA. CDR3 size: 14 residues. The CDR3 loop reads CASLRGTGNTEAFF. CDR3 in DNA: TGTGCCAGTCTCCGCGGGACGGGGAACACTGAAGCTTTCTTT.

The chain has TRBV7-2 and TRBJ1-2, with TRBD1 matching 7 bases. The trim removed 4 bases at V and 8 bases at J, leaving 7 bases unmatched. CDR3 length: 13 residues. CDR1 and CDR2 (germline): SGHTA, FQGNSA. The CDR3 reads CASSSDREGGYTF. Written as DNA, the CDR3 is TGTGCCAGCAGCTCTGACAGGGAAGGGGGCTACACCTTC. The complete variable domain, with remaining parts taken from reference TRBV7-2 and TRBJ1-2, reads GAGVSQSPSNKVTEKGKDVELRCDPISGHTALYWYRQSLGQGLEFLIYFQGNSAPDKSGLPSDRFSAERTGGSVSTLTIQRTQQEDSAVYLCASSSDREGGYTFGSGTRLTVV.

The gene calls are TRBV5-1 and TRBJ1-5, with TRBD1 matching over 7 bases. This CDR3 region has 14 residues. Germline values: CDR1 SGHRS, CDR2 YFSETQ. Germline trimming cut 2 bases from V and 7 bases from J; bases unmatched to any gene: 6. The CDR3 nucleotides read TGCGCCAGCAGCTTAGAGGGGGCTGGGCAGCCCCAGCATTTT. This translates into CASSLEGAGQPQHF.

The rearrangement joins TRBV29-1 to TRBJ1-2, with 9 bases that match TRBD1. This CDR3 has 14 amino acids. Germline assignment: CDR1 SQVTM and CDR2 ANQGSEA. The J segment lost 4 bases and the V segment lost 3 bases, leaving 6 bases of the junction unmatched. The CDR3 DNA follows: TGCAGCGTTGAGGGACAGGGACTCTTCTATGGCTACACCTTC. This gives the protein CSVEGQGLFYGYTF. The full variable domain, completed using reference TRBV29-1 and TRBJ1-2, is SAVISQKPSRDICQRGTSLTIQCQVDSQVTMMFWYRQQPGQSLTLIATANQGSEATYESGFVIDKFPISRPNLTFSTLTVSNMSPEDSSIYLCSVEGQGLFYGYTFGSGTRLTVV.

CDR3 protein: CASSPFGGNSPLHF. In DNA, the CDR3 is TGTGCCAGCAGTCCCTTCGGGGGGAATTCACCCCTCCACTTT. This chain uses TRBV6-5 with TRBJ1-6, with D tentatively TRBD1 (5 bases). Per the germline V gene, CDR1 is MNHEY and CDR2 is SVGAGI. V dropped 5 bases and J dropped 7 bases, with 12 bases sitting between them. This CDR3 has 14 residues.

V and J are TRBV6-1 and TRBJ1-5; 8 nucleotides agree with TRBD1. With 4 bases clipped from V and 0 bases from J, the junction kept 8 bases outside the gene matches. Germline V CDR1 and CDR2: MNHNS, SASEGT. The CDR3 extends over 17 amino acids. CDR3 nucleotide sequence: TGTGCCAGCAGTGTCGCACGGACAGGGCATAGCAATCAGCCCCAGCATTTT. Its translation: CASSVARTGHSNQPQHF.

The rearrangement uses TRBV28 and TRBJ1-2; the D gene is possibly TRBD1 (6 bases). V was trimmed by 5 bases and J by 7 bases, leaving 17 bases between them. CDR3 length: 14 amino acids. Germline CDR1 reads MDHEN; CDR2 reads SYDVKM. The CDR3 spells CASSLGQQFSGYTF. The CDR3 nucleotides read TGTGCCAGCAGTCTCGGACAGCAGTTTTCTGGCTACACCTTC.